This note documents a single T cell receptor (beta chain) sequence. The CDR3 is 13 residues long. Trimming shortened V by 0 bases and J by 4 bases, and 5 bases separated the two germline ends. Germline assignment: CDR1 SGDLS and CDR2 YYNGEE. The data stem from a study of blood T cell repertoires in COVID-19. Study background: PBMCs, B-cell-depleted T cells, or T cells were the source of the cDNA or gDNA that made up the material.

How the authors handled the data: Reference gene primer amplification yielded estimated nucleated cell counts. Sequenced by immunoSEQ multiplex PCR; TCRdb stores in-frame clones only, minus some. For V, J and clone size, that table is used; D and trimming come from the DNA. Of over 85,000 clones in the sample, more than 70% were seen once. The chain carries TRBV9 and TRBJ1-3; D gene unclear. Sample: peripheral blood. This sequence originates from a woman aged 50 to 65 with acute or convalescent COVID-19. The CDR3 is CASSVDGGNTIYF. CDR3 DNA: TGTGCCAGCAGCGTAGACGGGGGAAACACCATATATTTT.